This T cell receptor (beta chain) was found in a study of cytomegalovirus exposure and HLA in healthy donors. The PCR employed 60 Vbeta primers together with 13 Jbeta primers. Original methodology: Counted up in a later analysis, unique TCR beta chains came to about 80 million, with around 12 million shared. Data came from immunoSEQ multiplex PCR; TCRdb stores just in-frame clones and leaves some out. Clonal size and the V and J genes are those of that table, whereas D and trimming came from the DNA. The data show around 120,000 clones, about four fifths seen once. The V gene lost 0 bases and the J gene lost 10 bases, with 5 bases spanning the gap. The CDR3 sequence is 12 residues long. Germline V gene lookup returns CDR1 SGDLS and CDR2 YYNGEE. Broader study findings: V- and J-gene trimming in TCR beta was tied to a missense DCLRE1C variant by an analysis performed later. According to an earlier analysis, most TCR beta V segments yielded productive rearrangements about 87% or about 30% of the time.

On this clone: What it recognizes is unknown. Other DNA sequences in the sample encode the same CDR3.

Sequenced sample: PBMCs. This clonotype originated in a female donor in good health and CMV-seropositive. This chain uses TRBV9 with TRBJ1-6; D uncertain. CDR3 nucleotides: TGTGCCAGCAGCGTAGGAGGATCACCCCTCCACTTT. Encoded protein: CASSVGGSPLHF.